Listed below are T cell receptor beta chains from one sample, sequenced in a study of T cells in localized non-small cell lung cancer. The data were produced by immunoSEQ multiplex PCR, yet TCRdb's version contains in-frame clones alone and is incomplete. The sample includes 30,000 to 35,000 clones, about 90% seen only once; the top ten take approximately 4%. The specimen comprised peripheral blood, sampled before any cancer treatment. All receptors derive from a woman between 40 and 69 years old with stage I lung adenocarcinoma. Each CDR3 is given with its conserved first and last residue. D genes are given only for firm matches. Expanded clones are given a class, and other clones once, few, many or no size at all.

J gene: TRBJ1-2; V gene: TRBV27; clone size: -; D gene: -; CDR3 DNA: TGTGCCAGCAGTTCCGGGGGGCGCGTCTATGGCTACACCTTC; CDR3 protein: CASSSGGRVYGYTF
J gene: TRBJ2-7; V gene: TRBV6-6; clone size: -; D gene: -; CDR3 DNA: TGTGCCAGCAGTTACTGGCAGTCCTCCTACGAGCAGTACTTC; CDR3 protein: CASSYWQSSYEQYF
J gene: TRBJ2-2; V gene: TRBV7-9; clone size: -; D gene: TRBD2; CDR3 DNA: TGTGCCAGCAGCGCCAGGGGAGCGGGGGACACCGGGGAGCTGTTTTTT; CDR3 protein: CASSARGAGDTGELFF
J gene: TRBJ2-5; V gene: TRBV5-1; clone size: -; D gene: TRBD1; CDR3 DNA: TGCGCCAGCAGCTTCTCCGGGACAGGGGGTGTAAAAGAGACCCAGTACTTC; CDR3 protein: CASSFSGTGGVKETQYF
J gene: TRBJ1-3; V gene: TRBV7-2; clone size: -; D gene: -; CDR3 DNA: TGTGCCAGCAGCTTAGGTGACAGCTTCGCTGGAAACACCATATATTTT; CDR3 protein: CASSLGDSFAGNTIYF
J gene: TRBJ2-7; V gene: TRBV27; clone size: -; D gene: -; CDR3 DNA: TGTGCCAGCAGTTTCTCCATTCAAGGTTACGAGCAGTACTTC; CDR3 protein: CASSFSIQGYEQYF
J gene: TRBJ2-5; V gene: TRBV5-1; clone size: -; D gene: -; CDR3 DNA: TGCGCCAGCAGCTTGGCCAAAGGGCACCAAGAGACCCAGTACTTC; CDR3 protein: CASSLAKGHQETQYF
J gene: TRBJ2-1; V gene: TRBV7-6; clone size: once; D gene: -; CDR3 DNA: TGTGCCAGCAGCCCCTACACTTTGAGAGATGAGCAGTTCTTC; CDR3 protein: CASSPYTLRDEQFF
J gene: TRBJ2-2; V gene: TRBV28; clone size: -; D gene: -; CDR3 DNA: TGTGCCAGCAGCCCTGACAGATCAGAGCTGTTTTTT; CDR3 protein: CASSPDRSELFF
J gene: TRBJ1-1; V gene: TRBV5-1; clone size: once; D gene: TRBD1; CDR3 DNA: TGCGCCAGCAGCTCCGGACAGGTTAACACTGAAGCTTTCTTT; CDR3 protein: CASSSGQVNTEAFF
J gene: TRBJ2-7; V gene: TRBV5-1; clone size: once; D gene: TRBD1; CDR3 DNA: TGCGCCAGCAGTGTGACAGTCGGGACAGCAGACGAGCAGTACTTC; CDR3 protein: CASSVTVGTADEQYF
J gene: TRBJ2-2; V gene: TRBV5-6; clone size: once; D gene: TRBD1; CDR3 DNA: TGTGCCAGCAGCTTGGGGGGACAGGGATACACCGGGGAGCTGTTTTTT; CDR3 protein: CASSLGGQGYTGELFF
J gene: TRBJ2-7; V gene: TRBV18; clone size: -; D gene: -; CDR3 DNA: TGTGCCAGCTCACTTATCTCCTACGAGCAGTACTTC; CDR3 protein: CASSLISYEQYF
J gene: TRBJ2-5; V gene: TRBV27; clone size: -; D gene: TRBD2; CDR3 DNA: TGTGCCAGCAGTTTTAACGGGGGGGCCCAAGAGACCCAGTACTTC; CDR3 protein: CASSFNGGAQETQYF
J gene: TRBJ2-5; V gene: TRBV18; clone size: -; D gene: TRBD2; CDR3 DNA: TGTGCCAGCTCACCAAGGACTAGCGTGGAGACCCAGTACTTC; CDR3 protein: CASSPRTSVETQYF
J gene: TRBJ1-6; V gene: TRBV7-3; clone size: few; D gene: -; CDR3 DNA: TGTGCCAGCAGGGGGGGCACTAATTCACCCCTCCACTTT; CDR3 protein: CASRGGTNSPLHF
J gene: TRBJ2-7; V gene: TRBV7-2; clone size: -; D gene: -; CDR3 DNA: TGTGCCAGCAGCCCCCAAGGGGGAGCCTACGAGCAGTACTTC; CDR3 protein: CASSPQGGAYEQYF
J gene: TRBJ2-3; V gene: TRBV9; clone size: once; D gene: TRBD1; CDR3 DNA: TGTGCCAGCAGCGCCCGGGACAGGGCCGCAGATACGCAGTATTTT; CDR3 protein: CASSARDRAADTQYF
J gene: TRBJ1-2; V gene: TRBV7-2; clone size: -; D gene: -; CDR3 DNA: TGTGCCAGCAGCAAATGGGCAGGCTTCGCTAACTATGGCTACACCTTC; CDR3 protein: CASSKWAGFANYGYTF
J gene: TRBJ1-6; V gene: TRBV14; clone size: -; D gene: -; CDR3 DNA: TGTGCCAGCAGCCCCGGGAGCTCCTATAATTCACCCCTCCACTTT; CDR3 protein: CASSPGSSYNSPLHF
J gene: TRBJ1-1; V gene: TRBV11-2; clone size: -; D gene: -; CDR3 DNA: TGTGCCAGCAGCTTAGTTTACGGGGGGGAGGCTGAAGCTTTCTTT; CDR3 protein: CASSLVYGGEAEAFF
J gene: TRBJ1-1; V gene: TRBV5-1; clone size: -; D gene: TRBD1; CDR3 DNA: TGCGCCAGCAGCTTTGGGACAGCCCCATCAGGGAACACTGAAGCTTTCTTT; CDR3 protein: CASSFGTAPSGNTEAFF
J gene: TRBJ2-7; V gene: TRBV7-2; clone size: -; D gene: -; CDR3 DNA: TGTGCCAGCAGCACTCGACTGGGCGAGCAGTACTTC; CDR3 protein: CASSTRLGEQYF
J gene: TRBJ1-1; V gene: TRBV18; clone size: few; D gene: -; CDR3 DNA: TGTGCCAGCTCACCACGGCAGGGATACACGAACACTGAAGCTTTCTTT; CDR3 protein: CASSPRQGYTNTEAFF
J gene: TRBJ1-1; V gene: TRBV18; clone size: -; D gene: TRBD1; CDR3 DNA: TGTGCCAGCTCAGCAGGGGACAGGGATATAACGTGGAACACTGAAGCTTTCTTT; CDR3 protein: CASSAGDRDITWNTEAFF
J gene: TRBJ2-5; V gene: TRBV5-1; clone size: -; D gene: TRBD1; CDR3 DNA: TGCGCCAGCAGCTTGCCCGGGACAGGGGCCCCCTCCATTCAAGAGACCCAGTACTTC; CDR3 protein: CASSLPGTGAPSIQETQYF
J gene: TRBJ1-1; V gene: TRBV5-4; clone size: -; D gene: -; CDR3 DNA: TGTGCCAGCCAGTGGCCGAACACTGAAGCTTTCTTT; CDR3 protein: CASQWPNTEAFF
J gene: TRBJ2-5; V gene: TRBV5-6; clone size: -; D gene: -; CDR3 DNA: TGTGCCAGCAGCCACAGGGACCAAGAGACCCAGTACTTC; CDR3 protein: CASSHRDQETQYF
J gene: TRBJ1-4; V gene: TRBV27; clone size: -; D gene: TRBD1; CDR3 DNA: TGTGCCAGCAGTCCTCGCCGAGGACAGGGTGAAAAACTGTTTTTT; CDR3 protein: CASSPRRGQGEKLFF
J gene: TRBJ2-7; V gene: TRBV6-5; clone size: -; D gene: -; CDR3 DNA: TGTGCCAGCAGTTACCGGGTGGGCTACGAGCAGTACTTC; CDR3 protein: CASSYRVGYEQYF
J gene: TRBJ1-1; V gene: TRBV5-1; clone size: -; D gene: -; CDR3 DNA: TGCGCCAGCAGCCCTGTAGCTATGAACACTGAAGCTTTCTTT; CDR3 protein: CASSPVAMNTEAFF
J gene: TRBJ2-2; V gene: TRBV7-2; clone size: once; D gene: -; CDR3 DNA: TGTGCCAGCAGCTTCATCAACAGGGTTGCTAACACCGGGGAGCTGTTTTTT; CDR3 protein: CASSFINRVANTGELFF
J gene: TRBJ1-2; V gene: TRBV7-2; clone size: -; D gene: -; CDR3 DNA: TGTGCCAGCAGAATACAGGGTGGTGGAGCTAACTATGGCTACACCTTC; CDR3 protein: CASRIQGGGANYGYTF
J gene: TRBJ2-7; V gene: TRBV28; clone size: once; D gene: -; CDR3 DNA: TGTGCCAGCACTCCCCCCGGGAGTGCCGAGCAGTACTTC; CDR3 protein: CASTPPGSAEQYF
J gene: TRBJ1-2; V gene: TRBV6-5; clone size: few; D gene: TRBD1; CDR3 DNA: TGTGCCAGCAGTTACTCGATCAAGGGGGCTGATGGCTACACCTTC; CDR3 protein: CASSYSIKGADGYTF
J gene: TRBJ1-2; V gene: TRBV4-3; clone size: -; D gene: -; CDR3 DNA: TGCGCCAGCAGCCAAGAACGGGGGCCTTATGGCTACACCTTC; CDR3 protein: CASSQERGPYGYTF
J gene: TRBJ1-1; V gene: TRBV6-4; clone size: -; D gene: -; CDR3 DNA: TGTGCCAGCAGCGACTCAGAGAACACTGAAGCTTTCTTT; CDR3 protein: CASSDSENTEAFF
J gene: TRBJ1-1; V gene: TRBV5-4; clone size: once; D gene: -; CDR3 DNA: TGTGCCAGCAGCTACGGGACTCTACTCAACACTGAAGCTTTCTTT; CDR3 protein: CASSYGTLLNTEAFF
J gene: TRBJ2-7; V gene: TRBV30; clone size: -; D gene: -; CDR3 DNA: TGTGCCTGGAGAATAACGGACGGGGGCTTAGGGTACGAGCAGTACTTC; CDR3 protein: CAWRITDGGLGYEQYF
J gene: TRBJ1-2; V gene: TRBV10-1; clone size: -; D gene: -; CDR3 DNA: TGCGCCAGCAGAGTGAGTAAAGCGGGGAACTATGGCTACACCTTC; CDR3 protein: CASRVSKAGNYGYTF
J gene: TRBJ2-2; V gene: TRBV9; clone size: -; D gene: -; CDR3 DNA: TGTGCCAGCAGCGTAGGAGCCCAGGTTTGGGCCGGGGAGCTGTTTTTT; CDR3 protein: CASSVGAQVWAGELFF
J gene: TRBJ2-5; V gene: TRBV19; clone size: -; D gene: -; CDR3 DNA: TGTGCCAGTAGTCAGGCGATCCTAGTCCAAGAGACCCAGTACTTC; CDR3 protein: CASSQAILVQETQYF
J gene: TRBJ1-2; V gene: TRBV10-3; clone size: once; D gene: -; CDR3 DNA: TGTGCCATCAGTGAACAAACAGGGGGCTACACCTTC; CDR3 protein: CAISEQTGGYTF
J gene: TRBJ1-1; V gene: TRBV19; clone size: -; D gene: -; CDR3 DNA: TGTGCCAGTAGTATATTTGTGGGGTTGAACACTGAAGCTTTCTTT; CDR3 protein: CASSIFVGLNTEAFF
J gene: TRBJ1-3; V gene: TRBV7-2; clone size: -; D gene: -; CDR3 DNA: TGTGCCAGCAGCCCAGGGGCCGGGAGGACTGGAAACACCATATATTTT; CDR3 protein: CASSPGAGRTGNTIYF
J gene: TRBJ2-7; V gene: TRBV5-1; clone size: -; D gene: -; CDR3 DNA: TGCGCCAGCAGCTTGAGCAGTAGTTACGAGCAGTACTTC; CDR3 protein: CASSLSSSYEQYF
J gene: TRBJ2-1; V gene: TRBV6-5; clone size: -; D gene: -; CDR3 DNA: TGTGCCAGCAGTACGTACAATGAGCAGTTCTTC; CDR3 protein: CASSTYNEQFF
J gene: TRBJ1-2; V gene: TRBV7-2; clone size: -; D gene: -; CDR3 DNA: TGTGCCAGCAGCTTCGGGGGCGTTCAAAAAGACCACACCTTC; CDR3 protein: CASSFGGVQKDHTF
J gene: TRBJ2-5; V gene: TRBV18; clone size: -; D gene: TRBD1; CDR3 DNA: TGTGCCAGCTCACCACTTCGACAGGGAGAAGAGACCCAGTACTTC; CDR3 protein: CASSPLRQGEETQYF
J gene: TRBJ2-3; V gene: TRBV18; clone size: -; D gene: TRBD2; CDR3 DNA: TGTGCCAGCTCACCAGGACTAGCGGGGATAGGCACAGATACGCAGTATTTT; CDR3 protein: CASSPGLAGIGTDTQYF
J gene: TRBJ1-2; V gene: TRBV6-1; clone size: -; D gene: -; CDR3 DNA: TGTGCCAGCAGTGAAGCGCTTCATTCAGGGGCCTATGGCTACACCTTC; CDR3 protein: CASSEALHSGAYGYTF
J gene: TRBJ1-6; V gene: TRBV5-8; clone size: -; D gene: -; CDR3 DNA: TGTGCCAGCAGCTTGGAACAGAAAGGTTCACCCCTCCACTTT; CDR3 protein: CASSLEQKGSPLHF
J gene: TRBJ1-5; V gene: TRBV19; clone size: -; D gene: -; CDR3 DNA: TGTGCCAGTAGTAACAGGGCAGGTCAGCCCCAGCATTTT; CDR3 protein: CASSNRAGQPQHF
J gene: TRBJ2-7; V gene: TRBV27; clone size: -; D gene: -; CDR3 DNA: TGTGCCAGCAGTTTTGAGCCGAGGTTCTACGAGCAGTACTTC; CDR3 protein: CASSFEPRFYEQYF
J gene: TRBJ2-5; V gene: TRBV5-5; clone size: -; D gene: TRBD1; CDR3 DNA: TGTGCCAGCAGCGAAGACAGGGGGCGGGTGGAGACCCAGTACTTC; CDR3 protein: CASSEDRGRVETQYF
J gene: TRBJ2-7; V gene: TRBV28; clone size: -; D gene: TRBD1; CDR3 DNA: TGTGCCACCTCTTTCGGGACAGGGAACGAGCAGTACTTC; CDR3 protein: CATSFGTGNEQYF
J gene: TRBJ2-5; V gene: TRBV27; clone size: -; D gene: TRBD1; CDR3 DNA: TGTGCCAGCAGTACACAGGGGAGTGAGACCCAGTACTTC; CDR3 protein: CASSTQGSETQYF
J gene: TRBJ2-7; V gene: TRBV11-2; clone size: few; D gene: -; CDR3 DNA: TGTGCCAGCAGCTTACGCAGGTCCAACGAGCAGTACTTC; CDR3 protein: CASSLRRSNEQYF
J gene: TRBJ2-7; V gene: TRBV5-5; clone size: once; D gene: TRBD1; CDR3 DNA: TGTGCCAGCAGCTTGAGTACGGGACAGTGGACCGGGGAGCAGTACTTC; CDR3 protein: CASSLSTGQWTGEQYF